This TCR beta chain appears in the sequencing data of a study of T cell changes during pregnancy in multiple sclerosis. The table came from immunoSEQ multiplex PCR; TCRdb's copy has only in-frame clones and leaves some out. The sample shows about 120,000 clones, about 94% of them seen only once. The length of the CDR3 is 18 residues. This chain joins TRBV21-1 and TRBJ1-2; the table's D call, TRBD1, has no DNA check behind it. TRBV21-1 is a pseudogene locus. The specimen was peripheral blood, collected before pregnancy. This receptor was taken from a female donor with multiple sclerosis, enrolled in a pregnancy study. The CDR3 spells CASSFKRGTGNLGYGYTF. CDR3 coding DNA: TGTGCCAGCAGCTTTAAAAGAGGGACAGGTAATTTGGGCTATGGCTACACCTTC.